This record concerns one TCR beta chain sequence. This specimen comes from a study of blood T cell repertoires in COVID-19. Study-wide background: T cells, B-cell-depleted T cells, or PBMCs supplied cDNA or gDNA.

In the original workflow: From reference gene primer amplification, estimates of nucleated cell counts were derived. The repertoire was sequenced with immunoSEQ multiplex PCR; TCRdb's copy has only in-frame clones and lacks some. The V and J calls and clone size come from that table; D and trimming were worked out from the DNA. The table has around 150,000 clones, around 82% seen once. J lost 4 bases, V lost 4 bases, and 9 bases had no gene match. The germline CDR1 and CDR2 sequences are SGHKS and YYEKEE (reference sequence). The CDR3 sequence is 17 residues long. This sequence was found in a woman between 40 and 50 years old with COVID-19, enrolled during active disease. This chain uses TRBV5-5 with TRBJ2-5, with 14 bases matching TRBD2. Sequenced: peripheral blood. DNA of the CDR3: TGTGCCAGCAGCCGGGGACTAGCGGGGGCCGGGGGAGAGACCCAGTACTTC. It encodes CASSRGLAGAGGETQYF.